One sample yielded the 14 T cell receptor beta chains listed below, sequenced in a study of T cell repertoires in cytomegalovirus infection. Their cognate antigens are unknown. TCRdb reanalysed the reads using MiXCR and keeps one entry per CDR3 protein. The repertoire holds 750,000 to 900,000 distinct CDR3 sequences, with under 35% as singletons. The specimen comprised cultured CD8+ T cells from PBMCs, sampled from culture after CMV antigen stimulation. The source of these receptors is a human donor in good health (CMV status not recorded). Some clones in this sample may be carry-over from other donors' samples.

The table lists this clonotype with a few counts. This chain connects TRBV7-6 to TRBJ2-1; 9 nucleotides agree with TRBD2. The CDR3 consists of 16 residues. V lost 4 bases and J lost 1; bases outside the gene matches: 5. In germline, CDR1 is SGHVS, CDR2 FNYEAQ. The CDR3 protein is CASSSGAGGSYNEQFF. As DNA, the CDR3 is TGTGCCAGCAGCTCCGGAGCGGGAGGTTCCTACAATGAGCAGTTCTTC.

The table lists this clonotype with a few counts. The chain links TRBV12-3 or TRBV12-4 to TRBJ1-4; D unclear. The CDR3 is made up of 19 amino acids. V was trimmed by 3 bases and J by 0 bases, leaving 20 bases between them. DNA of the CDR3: TGTGCCAGCAGTTTTCGGAGGGAAATTTTTATCTCAACTAATGAAAAACTGTTTTTT. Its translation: CASSFRREIFISTNEKLFF.

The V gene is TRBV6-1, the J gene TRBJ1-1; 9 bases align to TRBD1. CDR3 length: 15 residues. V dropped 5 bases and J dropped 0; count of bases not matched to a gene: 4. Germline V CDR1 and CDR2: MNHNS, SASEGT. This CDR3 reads CASSPQGALNTEAFF. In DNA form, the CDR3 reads TGTGCCAGCAGTCCACAGGGGGCATTGAACACTGAAGCTTTCTTT.

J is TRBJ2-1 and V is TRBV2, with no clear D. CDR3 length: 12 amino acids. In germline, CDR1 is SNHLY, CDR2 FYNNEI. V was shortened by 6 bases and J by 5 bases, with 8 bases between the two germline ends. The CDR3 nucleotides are TGTGCCAGCAGCTGGAACAACAATGAGCAGTTCTTC. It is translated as CASSWNNNEQFF.

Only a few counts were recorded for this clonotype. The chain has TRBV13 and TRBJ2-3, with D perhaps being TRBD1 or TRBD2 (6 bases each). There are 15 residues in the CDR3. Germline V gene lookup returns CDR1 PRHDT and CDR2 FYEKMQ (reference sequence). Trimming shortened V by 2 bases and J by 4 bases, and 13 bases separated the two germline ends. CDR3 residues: CASSLRGEGPDTQYF. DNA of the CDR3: TGTGCCAGCAGCTTAAGGGGGGAAGGGCCAGATACGCAGTATTTT.

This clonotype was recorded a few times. For the CDR3, the DNA is TGTGCCAGCAGTGAAAATGACAGAACCTATGGCTACACCTTC. Residues: CASSENDRTYGYTF. The chain is built from TRBV6-1 and TRBJ1-2; perhaps TRBD1 as D (5 bases). The CDR3 has 14 residues. V gave up 2 bases and J gave up 4 bases, with 11 bases separating them. Per germline, CDR1 MNHNS and CDR2 SASEGT.

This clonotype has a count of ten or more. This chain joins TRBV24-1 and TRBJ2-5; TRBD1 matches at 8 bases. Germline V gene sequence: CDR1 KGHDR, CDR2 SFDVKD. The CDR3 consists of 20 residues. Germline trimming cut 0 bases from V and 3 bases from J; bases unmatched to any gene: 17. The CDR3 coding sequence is TGTGCCACCAGTGATTTGGTGATTAGGGCCACCCGGACAGGGAAAGAGACCCAGTACTTC. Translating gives CATSDLVIRATRTGKETQYF.

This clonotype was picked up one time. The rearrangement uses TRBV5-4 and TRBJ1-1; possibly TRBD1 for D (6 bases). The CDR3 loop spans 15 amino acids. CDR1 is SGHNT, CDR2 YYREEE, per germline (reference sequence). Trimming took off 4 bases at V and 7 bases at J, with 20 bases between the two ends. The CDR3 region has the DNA TGTGCCAGCAGCCCATGGGCGGGGGGCAGAGATGAAGCTTTCTTT. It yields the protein CASSPWAGGRDEAFF. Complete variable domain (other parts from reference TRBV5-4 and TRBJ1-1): ETGVTQSPTHLIKTRGQQVTLRCSSQSGHNTVSWYQQALGQGPQFIFQYYREEENGRGNFPPRFSGLQFPNYSSELNVNALELDDSALYLCASSPWAGGRDEAFFGQGTRLTVV.

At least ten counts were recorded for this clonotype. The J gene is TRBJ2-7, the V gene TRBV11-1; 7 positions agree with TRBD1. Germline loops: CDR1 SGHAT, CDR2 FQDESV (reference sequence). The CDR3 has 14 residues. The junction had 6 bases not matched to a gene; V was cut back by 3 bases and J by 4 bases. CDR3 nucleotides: TGTGCCAGCAGCTTCGAACAGGGGAAATACGAGCAGTACTTC. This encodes CASSFEQGKYEQYF.

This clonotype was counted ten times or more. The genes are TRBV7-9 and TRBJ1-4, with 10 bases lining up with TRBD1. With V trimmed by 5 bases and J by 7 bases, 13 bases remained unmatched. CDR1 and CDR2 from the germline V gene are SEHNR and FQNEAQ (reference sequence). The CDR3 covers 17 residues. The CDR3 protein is CASSRDRGREGPEKLFF. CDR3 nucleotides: TGTGCCAGCAGCCGGGACAGGGGAAGGGAAGGCCCTGAAAAACTGTTTTTT.

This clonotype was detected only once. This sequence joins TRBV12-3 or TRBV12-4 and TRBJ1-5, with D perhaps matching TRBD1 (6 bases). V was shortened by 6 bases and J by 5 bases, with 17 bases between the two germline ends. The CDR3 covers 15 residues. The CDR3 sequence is CASSGLGGLDQPQHF. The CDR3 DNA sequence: TGTGCCAGCAGCGGCTTGGGGGGGCTGGATCAGCCCCAGCATTTT.

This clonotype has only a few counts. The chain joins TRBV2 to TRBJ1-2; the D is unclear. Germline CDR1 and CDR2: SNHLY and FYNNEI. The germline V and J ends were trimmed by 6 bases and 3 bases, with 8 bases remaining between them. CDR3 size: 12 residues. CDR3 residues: CASSGGYYGYTF. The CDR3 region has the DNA TGTGCCAGCAGCGGCGGCTACTATGGCTACACCTTC. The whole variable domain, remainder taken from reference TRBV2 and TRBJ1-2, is EPEVTQTPSHQVTQMGQEVILRCVPISNHLYFYWYRQILGQKVEFLVSFYNNEISEKSEIFDDQFSVERPDGSNFTLKIRSTKLEDSAMYFCASSGGYYGYTFGSGTRLTVV.

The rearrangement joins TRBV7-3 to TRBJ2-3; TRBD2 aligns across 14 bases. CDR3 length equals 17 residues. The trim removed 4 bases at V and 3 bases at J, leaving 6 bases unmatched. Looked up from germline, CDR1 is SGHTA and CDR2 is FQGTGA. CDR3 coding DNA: TGTGCCAGCAGCTGGCTCGGGACTAGCGGGGGAACAGATACGCAGTATTTT. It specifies CASSWLGTSGGTDTQYF.

CDR3 in DNA: TGCAGCGTTGATAAGACTGGTCCCACCTTC. Residues: CSVDKTGPTF. The rearrangement joins TRBV29-1 to TRBJ1-2; D remains unclear. Germline loops: CDR1 SQVTM, CDR2 ANQGSEA. Trimming took 3 bases from V and 13 from J, leaving 12 bases between them. This CDR3 contains 10 residues.